One sample yielded the 20 T cell receptor beta chains listed below, sequenced in a study of CD8+ T cells in alopecia areata. Sample treatment: oral pan-JAK inhibitor, 5-10 mg twice daily. Extraction and reverse transcription of RNA yielded cDNA as the sequencing template. Sequencing was performed with immunoSEQ multiplex PCR; in TCRdb, only in-frame clones are kept and a portion is missing. Altogether 150,000 to 200,000 clones are present, over 45% being singletons, with the ten largest covering 5.5% to 6%. This specimen consisted of CD4+ T cells sorted from blood, obtained at week 24, from a patient treated with tofacitinib. The receptors come from a human donor with alopecia areata.

The chain links TRBV20-1 to TRBJ2-5; TRBD1 agrees at 7 bases. The CDR3 spans 11 residues. Germline values: CDR1 DFQATT, CDR2 SNEGSKA (reference sequence). The chain's CDR3 is CVGQHQETQYF. CDR3 DNA: TGCGTGGGACAGCATCAAGAGACCCAGTACTTC.

In this sample, this clone turned up a few times. The rearrangement joins TRBV5-1 to TRBJ2-1; tentative D call: TRBD2 (6 bases). CDR1 SGHRS and CDR2 YFSETQ come from the germline V gene. V was pared by 2 bases and J by 9 bases, with 12 bases between. The CDR3 extends over 13 amino acids. The CDR3 DNA reads TGCGCCAGCAGCTTTACGGCCGGGGGTGAGCAGTTCTTC. It codes for CASSFTAGGEQFF.

The chain has TRBV5-1 and TRBJ2-7; D might be TRBD1 or TRBD2, each matching 6 bases. The V end lost 2 bases, the J end lost 5 bases, and 8 bases lay between the germline ends. Germline CDR1 and CDR2: SGHRS and YFSETQ. The CDR3 covers 12 residues. The CDR3: CASSFGGHEQYF. As DNA, the CDR3 is TGCGCCAGCAGCTTCGGGGGCCACGAGCAGTACTTC.

The chain couples TRBV5-1 to TRBJ2-2; 9 bases are shared with TRBD2. Germline assignment: CDR1 SGHRS and CDR2 YFSETQ. This CDR3 spans 16 amino acids. Trimming removed 4 bases from V and 4 bases from J; junction bases left unmatched: 8. The CDR3 DNA is TGCGCCAGCAGCCGCACCTTGCGGGAGGGCACCGGGGAGCTGTTTTTT. This translates into CASSRTLREGTGELFF.

Details on this clone: This same CDR3 is encoded by further DNA sequences in the sample. The CDR3 is CASSSGTQETQYF. The CDR3 coding sequence is TGTGCCAGCAGCAGCGGGACCCAAGAGACCCAGTACTTC. The gene calls are TRBV5-4 and TRBJ2-5; TRBD2 agrees at 7 bases. Germline loops: CDR1 SGHNT, CDR2 YYREEE (reference sequence). The CDR3 extends over 13 amino acids. With V trimmed by 4 bases and J by 1 base, 1 base remained unmatched.

V and J are TRBV28 and TRBJ1-3, with a tentative D call TRBD1 (6 bases). Deletions cut 6 bases from V and 3 bases from J, with 15 bases between. CDR3 length equals 15 residues. Germline lookup yields CDR1 MDHEN and CDR2 SYDVKM. CDR3 region: CASRARGAFGNTIYF. The CDR3 DNA follows: TGTGCCAGCAGGGCCCGGGGGGCCTTTGGAAACACCATATATTTT.

This clone was observed a handful of times. V is TRBV30 and J is TRBJ1-5, with 9 bases fitting TRBD1. The CDR3 runs 16 residues. Germline V lookup: CDR1 GTSNPN, CDR2 SVGIG (reference sequence). Germline trimming cut 4 bases from V and 3 bases from J; bases unmatched to any gene: 10. This chain's CDR3 is CAWIPQGQGNNQPQHF. The CDR3 bases are TGTGCCTGGATCCCGCAGGGACAGGGAAACAATCAGCCCCAGCATTTT. Full variable domain (outside the CDR3, taken from reference TRBV30 and TRBJ1-5): SQTIHQWPATLVQPVGSPLSLECTVEGTSNPNLYWYRQAAGRGLQLLFYSVGIGQISSEVPQNLSASRPQDRQFILSSKKLLLSDSGFYLCAWIPQGQGNNQPQHFGDGTRLSIL.

CDR3 sequence reads: CATSTRDGSPLHF. The CDR3 coding sequence is TGTGCCACCAGCACAAGGGACGGCTCACCCCTCCACTTT. V usage is TRBV15 and J usage is TRBJ1-6, with D possibly being TRBD1 (5 bases). The V gene lost 4 bases and the J gene lost 10 bases, with 11 bases spanning the gap. This CDR3 spans 13 amino acids. From germline, CDR1 is LNHNV and CDR2 YYDKDF (reference sequence).

This clone was recorded only once. The chain uses TRBV29-1 and TRBJ1-1, with a possible D match to TRBD1 (6 bases). This CDR3 spans 12 amino acids. Per germline, CDR1 SQVTM and CDR2 ANQGSEA. V was cut by 6 bases and J by 3 bases, with 11 bases left in between. CDR3 sequence reads: CSVGQRDTEAFF. CDR3 sequence (DNA): TGCAGCGTGGGACAAAGGGACACTGAAGCTTTCTTT.

This clone was picked up one time. This chain links TRBV2 with TRBJ1-1, with D maybe TRBD1 (5 bases). V gave up 0 bases and J gave up 4 bases, with 6 bases separating them. This CDR3 contains 13 residues. CDR1 and CDR2 from the germline V gene are SNHLY and FYNNEI. This chain's CDR3 is CASSEAGATEAFF. Written as DNA, the CDR3 is TGTGCCAGCAGTGAAGCCGGGGCCACTGAAGCTTTCTTT.

V is TRBV5-1 and J is TRBJ2-7, with D unclear. The germline V and J ends were trimmed by 1 base and 3 bases, with 8 bases remaining between them. Germline CDR1 reads SGHRS; CDR2 reads YFSETQ. The CDR3 loop spans 13 amino acids. The CDR3 DNA follows: TGCGCCAGCAGCTTGTCCTCCGGCTACGAGCAGTACTTC. It codes for CASSLSSGYEQYF. The full variable domain, its missing parts supplied by reference TRBV5-1 and TRBJ2-7, is KAGVTQTPRYLIKTRGQQVTLSCSPISGHRSVSWYQQTPGQGLQFLFEYFSETQRNKGNFPGRFSGRQFSNSRSEMNVSTLELGDSALYLCASSLSSGYEQYFGPGTRLTVT.

This chain joins TRBV27 and TRBJ2-3; 7 bases are shared with TRBD2. Germline-derived CDR1 and CDR2 are MNHEY and SMNVEV (reference sequence). The CDR3 contains 14 residues. V dropped 6 bases and J dropped 3; count of bases not matched to a gene: 6. CDR3 amino acids: CASSGRPRTDTQYF. The CDR3 nucleotides read TGTGCCAGCAGCGGGAGGCCCCGAACAGATACGCAGTATTTT.

This chain connects TRBV10-3 to TRBJ1-1, with a possible D match to TRBD1 (6 bases). Germline V gene sequence: CDR1 ENHRY, CDR2 SYGVKD. The germline V and J ends were trimmed by 7 bases and 0 bases, with 9 bases remaining between them. CDR3 length equals 13 residues. The DNA of the CDR3 is TGTGCCATCACCGGACAGTTGAACACTGAAGCTTTCTTT. Residues: CAITGQLNTEAFF.

The table lists this clone with a few counts. This sequence joins TRBV28 and TRBJ2-7; TRBD1 agrees at 10 bases. CDR1 is MDHEN and CDR2 is SYDVKM in the germline V gene. This CDR3 has 15 residues. The V segment lost 5 bases and the J segment 5 bases; nucleotides outside the gene matches: 9. The CDR3 here is CASSTPGTGADEQYF. The CDR3 DNA is TGTGCCAGCAGTACCCCCGGGACAGGGGCCGACGAGCAGTACTTC.

To note about this clone: Other DNA sequences from this sample encode an identical CDR3 as well. This sequence joins TRBV29-1 and TRBJ2-3, with 7 bases that match TRBD1. The CDR3 has 13 amino acids. The germline V gene encodes CDR1 SQVTM and CDR2 ANQGSEA. Germline trimming cut 5 bases from V and 1 base from J; bases unmatched to any gene: 3. In nucleotides, the CDR3 is TGCAGCGTTACAGGACAGGGCACAGATACGCAGTATTTT. Translating gives CSVTGQGTDTQYF.

This chain links TRBV7-2 with TRBJ1-1; a weak D match, TRBD1 (5 bases). Trimming cost V 4 bases and J 1 base, with 13 bases left between them. This CDR3 region has 15 residues. CDR1 is SGHTA and CDR2 is FQGNSA in the germline V gene. CDR3 DNA: TGTGCCAGCAGCTCCCAGCCAGGACAGAACACTGAAGCTTTCTTT. As protein: CASSSQPGQNTEAFF.

This sequence joins TRBV2 and TRBJ1-5; D uncertain. Per the germline V gene, CDR1 is SNHLY and CDR2 is FYNNEI. V lost 4 bases and J lost 0, with 7 bases in between. The CDR3 consists of 14 residues. The CDR3 DNA sequence: TGTGCCAGCAGTGGCCAGACTAGCAATCAGCCCCAGCATTTT. Protein product: CASSGQTSNQPQHF. Filled out from reference TRBV2 and TRBJ1-5, the complete variable domain reads EPEVTQTPSHQVTQMGQEVILRCVPISNHLYFYWYRQILGQKVEFLVSFYNNEISEKSEIFDDQFSVERPDGSNFTLKIRSTKLEDSAMYFCASSGQTSNQPQHFGDGTRLSIL.

V usage is TRBV7-8 and J usage is TRBJ2-7; 10 nucleotides line up with TRBD1. This CDR3 contains 16 residues. Trimming at V came to 7 bases and at J to 5 bases, leaving 14 bases not matched to a gene. Per the germline V gene, CDR1 is SGHVS and CDR2 is FQNEAQ. Written as DNA, the CDR3 is TGTGCCAGCACCCCCTCCCGGGACAGGGGAAGACACGAGCAGTACTTC. Protein product: CASTPSRDRGRHEQYF.

A few counts support this clone. The V and J genes are TRBV4-3 and TRBJ1-6, with a weak D call TRBD1 (5 bases). The germline CDR1 and CDR2 sequences are LGHNA and YSLEER. V shed 1 base and J shed 4 bases, with 8 bases lying between them. The CDR3 runs 15 residues. CDR3 protein: CASSQGGGYNSPLHF. CDR3 nucleotides: TGCGCCAGCAGCCAAGGGGGGGGGTATAATTCACCCCTCCACTTT.

This chain uses TRBV9 with TRBJ1-1, with 7 bases aligning to TRBD1. This CDR3 is 16 amino acids long. After removal of 0 bases from V and 5 bases from J, the junction contained 10 bases not matched to a gene. Germline CDR1 SGDLS, CDR2 YYNGEE. CDR3 in DNA: TGTGCCAGCAGCGTAGGGGGAGACAGGGTAGAGACTGAAGCTTTCTTT. It yields the protein CASSVGGDRVETEAFF.